Listed below are T cell receptor beta chains from one sample, sequenced in a study of cytomegalovirus exposure and HLA in healthy donors. Here immunoSEQ multiplex PCR was the method, and the copy in TCRdb shows in-frame clones only, minus some. The sample has roughly 120,000 clones, roughly 14% seen once. The material sequenced was PBMCs. The receptors stem from a woman between 18 and 29 years old in good health and CMV-seronegative. Each CDR3 is given with its conserved first and last residue.

TRBV2	CASKRGLQGTNYGYTF
TRBV9	CASSVSGAGVDTQYF
TRBV4-3	CASSQDRGLAGNEQFF
TRBV5-1	CASSVDSLNTGELFF
TRBV9	CASSAGLAGAGDTQYF
TRBV11-1	CASSSHVVGGATEAFF
TRBV12-5	CASGLDGRAGVSKQYF
TRBV6-1	CASSVRDSSSYEQYF
TRBV30	CAWSGSGTGTQETQYF
TRBV2	CASRLSGGSSYEQYF
TRBV30	CAWSVIGVHRGGETQYF
TRBV30	CAWSAPILSGVETQYF
TRBV7-9	CASSLGTVLGTYNSPLHF
TRBV7-8	CASSLVGTGFSASTGELFF
TRBV19	CASSPGSRTDTQYF
TRBV7-6	CASSSSTGGPTSRHNTGELFF
TRBV15	CATSKLGAGSYEQYF
TRBV9	CASSDRRGYTF
TRBV2	CASSEVKATGAFF
TRBV7-7	CASSSWGYSRGRRFRNTEAFF
TRBV27	CASSLSKGAGEQYF
TRBV14	CASSQEPDRALRETQYF
TRBV30	CAWKRDRGLNEQYF
TRBV4-3	CASSPDRASGNTIYF
TRBV5-6	CASSLGPDNSNQPQHF
TRBV5-1	CASSSNTGQTYNEQFF
TRBV6-6	CASSRQDQPQHF
TRBV27	CASSLRPRGEKLFF
TRBV4-1	CASSQEGLAGDEQYF
TRBV2	CASRRSGDTEAFF
TRBV27	CASSSPGGGTQYF
TRBV19	CASSRTGDYSNQPQHF
TRBV2	CASSLGLAGVGSTGELFF
TRBV5-1	CASRQGTGLDEQYF
TRBV4-1	CASSQPGAETQYF
TRBV6-1	CASSDRVATGEQYF
TRBV5-6	CASSLAGGLAGFRHEQYF
TRBV5-4	CASSFTGSGEAFF
TRBV2	CASKTLRGSGQPQHF
TRBV29-1	CSVPPGLAGVVISYEQYF
TRBV28	CASSLIQGATYEQYF
TRBV13	CASSLQRTYYEQYF
TRBV6-1	CASSLRGPYEQYF
TRBV6-1	CASSERWDSRYEQYF
TRBV19	CASSFGSQGAEKLFF
TRBV9	CASSVGRAGETQYF
TRBV6-4	CASSEASGSYNEQFF
TRBV5-1	CASSPDREGYTF
TRBV27	CASRDSGVASTGELFF
TRBV7-9	CASSLGQRDLGYGDEQFF
TRBV7-3	CASSLSIGGNEQFF
TRBV13	CASSLGLAGGIKETQYF
TRBV30	CAWSVRNRGRGNQPQHF
TRBV29-1	CSVEEARGYEQYF
TRBV28	CASSPDIVHTEAFF